This TCR beta chain is from a study of post-analysis software for immune sequencing data (dated by TCRdb to between 2014 and 2016). Notes on the research overall: The recorded disease courses included relapsing-remitting, secondary progressive and progressive-relapsing multiple sclerosis, and some patients had no subtype annotation. The multiple sclerosis patient repertoires were compared with around ten previously published healthy control repertoires from donors aged about 6 to 28 years. A subset of samples was prepared in parallel using single-end sample barcoding, then pooled and co-amplified after Illumina adapter ligation.

The library was made by PCR. Sequencer: Illumina HiSeq 2500. Unique molecular identifiers were incorporated into TCR beta cDNA libraries to reduce PCR and sequencing biases. Approximately 500,000 cDNA molecules were obtained per 1 to 10 million input T cells, so each molecule approximated one T cell. The patient libraries were prepared and sequenced using the same protocol as the earlier healthy control dataset. Within a given batch, samples were prepared together, multiplexed and sequenced on the same HiSeq lane. On the study's bioinformatics: MIGEC was used to process the raw barcoded reads, and molecular identifier groups with only a single read were discarded before consensus assembly and CDR3 extraction. VDJtools was used for post-analysis of the clonotype tables, with diversity normalized by down-sampling every dataset to the smallest sample size. Repertoire overlap clustering matched CDR3 amino acid but not nucleotide sequences to correct batch-related cross-sample contamination. TCRdb cleaned the public reads at Q25 with fastp, built clones with MiXCR and kept in-frame beta chains. Here each entry gathers all rows of one CDR3 protein and keeps the most common genes and DNA. TCRdb assigned the V and J calls; the authors' analysis was not used. In all, the sample holds over 700,000 distinct CDR3 sequences, and approximately 30% of those were seen once. The top ten constitute roughly 0.57% of the sample.

CDR1 and CDR2 are drawn from the germline V gene: SGHTA, FQGNSA. Inclusive of the bounding cysteine and phenylalanine, the CDR3 is 17 residues long. Only CDR3 DNA remains: 51 bases, in frame from the first base. V is reduced by 1 base and J by 4 bases, leaving a spacing of 19 bases between them. TCR beta repertoires were profiled from peripheral blood of approximately 13 young patients with multiple sclerosis to demonstrate the VDJtools post-analysis software. The multiple sclerosis patients were children and adolescents ranging in age from roughly 6 to 16 years. This clonotype was seen more than once but under ten times. Its antigen remains unidentified. Base quality data are lacking; no much larger clone is found one base away. General study outcomes and caveats: Patients showed significantly higher frequencies than controls for several TRBV segments, among them TRBV5-6, TRBV5-1 and TRBV20-1. The multiple sclerosis patient group was slightly younger than the control group. Significantly lower normalized Chao1 diversity was found in multiple sclerosis patients than in controls, suggesting substantial peripheral T-cell clonal expansion. Strong co-clustering of samples prepared in the same batch was shown by direct clustering with F measure, prompting a batch-effect correction.

The rearranged segments are TRBV7-2 and TRBJ1-2; no D gene call is confident. This sequence originates from a girl aged 10-17 years with multiple sclerosis. Sequenced sample: blood. The CDR3 reads as follows: CASSLESGSHTIYGYTF. The DNA is TGTGCCAGCAGCTTAGAATCGGGCAGCCACACTATCTATGGCTACACCTTC.